Listed below are T cell receptor beta chains from one sample, sequenced in a study of blood T cells in healthy people across ages. TCRdb independently ran MiXCR on the 5' RACE reads; one entry per CDR3 protein. Of about 970,000 distinct CDR3 sequences listed, roughly 47% were seen once; the top ten hold 20% to 25%. Sequenced sample: blood. The receptor source for this set is a woman aged 55-69 years in good health. Each CDR3 is given without its conserved first and last residue. Fields, in order: V gene, clone size, CDR3 length, CDR3 protein. A row's size may be missing; if present it is once, few, many or a size class.

v_call: TRBV12-3/TRBV12-4
clone_size: .
cdr3_length: 16
cdr3_aa: ANSSPPTGDGSNQPQH

v_call: TRBV2
clone_size: .
cdr3_length: 12
cdr3_aa: ASRDRGSTGELF

v_call: TRBV12-3/TRBV12-4
clone_size: .
cdr3_length: 11
cdr3_aa: ASSVNANQPQH

v_call: TRBV29-1
clone_size: few
cdr3_length: 13
cdr3_aa: SVRYVTSGKYEQY

v_call: TRBV6-2/TRBV6-3
clone_size: .
cdr3_length: 11
cdr3_aa: ACSGQGNQPQH

v_call: TRBV4-2
clone_size: .
cdr3_length: 11
cdr3_aa: ASSQTRGWEAF

v_call: TRBV5-1
clone_size: .
cdr3_length: 13
cdr3_aa: ASSLRTGGPGELF

v_call: TRBV7-2
clone_size: .
cdr3_length: 11
cdr3_aa: ASSLVQHEKLF

v_call: TRBV7-9
clone_size: .
cdr3_length: 8
cdr3_aa: ASAIGEQF

v_call: TRBV28
clone_size: once
cdr3_length: 18
cdr3_aa: ASSTTRGVRLAGGPHEQY

v_call: TRBV7-9
clone_size: .
cdr3_length: 15
cdr3_aa: ASSERTLAGPQETQY

v_call: TRBV28
clone_size: .
cdr3_length: 13
cdr3_aa: ASTLGGQDNQPQH

v_call: TRBV20-1
clone_size: .
cdr3_length: 10
cdr3_aa: SATRVGTEAF

v_call: TRBV9
clone_size: .
cdr3_length: 13
cdr3_aa: ASSVEADPWNEQF

v_call: TRBV7-2
clone_size: few
cdr3_length: 13
cdr3_aa: ASSLSDRVVYGYT

v_call: TRBV6-2/TRBV6-3
clone_size: .
cdr3_length: 11
cdr3_aa: ASTAVNTGELF

v_call: TRBV18
clone_size: .
cdr3_length: 12
cdr3_aa: ASSAGGLNTEAF

v_call: TRBV24-1
clone_size: .
cdr3_length: 11
cdr3_aa: AVRQASTDTQY

v_call: TRBV20-1
clone_size: many
cdr3_length: 12
cdr3_aa: SAKAGSSYNEQF

v_call: TRBV4-1
clone_size: .
cdr3_length: 13
cdr3_aa: ASSHPGTGSYEQY

v_call: TRBV29-1
clone_size: .
cdr3_length: 12
cdr3_aa: SAGGTGVVYEQY

v_call: TRBV6-1
clone_size: .
cdr3_length: 11
cdr3_aa: ASNGKSTDTQY

v_call: TRBV20-1
clone_size: .
cdr3_length: 12
cdr3_aa: SASRGTGWDEQF

v_call: TRBV5-1
clone_size: .
cdr3_length: 12
cdr3_aa: ASSLWGLQETQY

v_call: TRBV12-3/TRBV12-4
clone_size: .
cdr3_length: 13
cdr3_aa: ASSLGGTGRYEQY

v_call: TRBV6-2/TRBV6-3
clone_size: .
cdr3_length: 10
cdr3_aa: ASRPMANGQY

v_call: TRBV24-1
clone_size: few
cdr3_length: 14
cdr3_aa: ATSDPTRSSYNEQF

v_call: TRBV5-1
clone_size: .
cdr3_length: 12
cdr3_aa: ASSPAWNGETQY

v_call: TRBV4-1
clone_size: .
cdr3_length: 13
cdr3_aa: ASSQVLSGTDTQY

v_call: TRBV7-3
clone_size: .
cdr3_length: 12
cdr3_aa: VSSPEGREGTQY

v_call: TRBV7-9
clone_size: few
cdr3_length: 12
cdr3_aa: ASSLAGVAYEQY

v_call: TRBV20-1
clone_size: .
cdr3_length: 11
cdr3_aa: SARRLAAGELF

v_call: TRBV20-1
clone_size: .
cdr3_length: 13
cdr3_aa: GATERTSTSSEQF

v_call: TRBV27
clone_size: few
cdr3_length: 15
cdr3_aa: ASSFREPYSGANVLT

v_call: TRBV30
clone_size: .
cdr3_length: 11
cdr3_aa: AGGGGANYGYT

v_call: TRBV7-2
clone_size: .
cdr3_length: 10
cdr3_aa: ASREWSPEQF

v_call: TRBV27
clone_size: .
cdr3_length: 11
cdr3_aa: ASSLLGGLEQY

v_call: TRBV7-2
clone_size: .
cdr3_length: 14
cdr3_aa: ASSSPRGRGIETQY

v_call: TRBV20-1
clone_size: few
cdr3_length: 9
cdr3_aa: SARALGKLF

v_call: TRBV10-3
clone_size: few
cdr3_length: 14
cdr3_aa: AISRTSGIGIDEQF

v_call: TRBV6-1
clone_size: .
cdr3_length: 13
cdr3_aa: ASSELTGKDSPLH

v_call: TRBV15
clone_size: .
cdr3_length: 11
cdr3_aa: ATSRDDTGELF

v_call: TRBV29-1
clone_size: few
cdr3_length: 12
cdr3_aa: SVATRGLNTEAF

v_call: TRBV6-2/TRBV6-3
clone_size: .
cdr3_length: 12
cdr3_aa: ASKLVRGNTEAF

v_call: TRBV11-2
clone_size: .
cdr3_length: 14
cdr3_aa: ASSLVSGRAQETQY

v_call: TRBV7-9
clone_size: .
cdr3_length: 9
cdr3_aa: ASVGGGIQY

v_call: TRBV20-1
clone_size: .
cdr3_length: 11
cdr3_aa: SASTGGGSPLH

v_call: TRBV5-1
clone_size: few
cdr3_length: 13
cdr3_aa: ASSLAGDRRYEQY

v_call: TRBV6-5
clone_size: few
cdr3_length: 13
cdr3_aa: ASSYDVGFPYEQY

v_call: TRBV29-1
clone_size: .
cdr3_length: 11
cdr3_aa: SVTRPNTDTQY

v_call: TRBV15
clone_size: .
cdr3_length: 12
cdr3_aa: ATSRALGGSEAF

v_call: TRBV30
clone_size: few
cdr3_length: 13
cdr3_aa: AWSVGGGTQETQY

v_call: TRBV20-1
clone_size: few
cdr3_length: 14
cdr3_aa: SASPGLAISYNEQF

v_call: TRBV4-1
clone_size: .
cdr3_length: 17
cdr3_aa: ASSQAHGLAVLMADTQY

v_call: TRBV20-1
clone_size: .
cdr3_length: 14
cdr3_aa: SARLAGPRSYNEQF

v_call: TRBV6-2/TRBV6-3
clone_size: once
cdr3_length: 15
cdr3_aa: ASSPGGTVSITDTQY